This T cell receptor beta chain was found in a study of spatial heterogeneity in lung cancer. Study-wide context: Donors were around 70 untreated early-stage non-small cell lung cancer patients. Sequenced follow-up PBMC samples came a median of around 2 years after resection, where available. Among detected sequences, beta-chain ones consistently exceeded alpha-chain ones in number.

This clonotype was seen repeatedly, ten times or more. Time point meaning: blood at routine non-recurrence follow-up after resection. Whole RNA from tumor, nontumor lung or frozen PBMC was sequenced unsorted. The CDR3 is 15 residues long. The V and J ends lost 3 bases and 3 bases, in that order; junction bases with no gene match: 6. The germline V gene has CDR1 SGDLS and CDR2 YYNGEE. One entry per CDR3 protein results from TCRdb running MiXCR on the 5' RACE reads. The table shows under 150,000 distinct CDR3 sequences, with 11% occurring only once. This TCR came from a female donor with early-stage non-small cell lung cancer. This specimen consisted of PBMCs, obtained at follow-up. This sequence joins TRBV9 and TRBJ2-3; TRBD2 matches 8 bases. CDR3 DNA sequence: TGTGCCAGCAGCGCAAGCGGGAGCGGGACAGATACGCAGTATTTT. Amino acids: CASSASGSGTDTQYF.